This T cell receptor (beta chain) was sequenced in a study of Graves' ophthalmopathy and Graves' hyperthyroidism. Study results and caveats: Blood repertoires reportedly contained most expanded thyroid clonotypes above 0.001 frequency.

This clonotype showed up many times. Its antigen is as yet unknown. If patients had other autoimmune diseases, uncontrolled infections, pregnancy or lactation, they were excluded. Clinical symptoms and serum thyroxine were used for diagnosis; TRAb, thyroid ultrasound and orbital computed tomography were also relied on. This CDR3 region has 15 residues. V dropped 0 bases and J dropped 2 bases, with 8 bases sitting between them. The germline gives CDR1 MNHEY, CDR2 SVGAGI. TCR beta CDR3 regions were amplified from RNA transcripts. An initial RT-PCR round employing HTBI primers preceded a second-round multiplex PCR. TCRdb passed the multiplex PCR reads through MiXCR, listing each CDR3 protein once. Among 300,000 to 450,000 distinct CDR3 sequences listed, roughly 17% were seen once.

This clonotype originated in an adult woman with stable Graves' hyperthyroidism. The sequencing sample was made of peripheral blood. This chain connects TRBV6-5 to TRBJ1-5, with D hard to call. The CDR3 sequence is CASSYSIRGNQPQHF. CDR3 in DNA: TGTGCCAGCAGTTACTCTATCCGGGGCAATCAGCCCCAGCATTTT.